A single sample is the source of the 15 T cell receptor beta chains below, sequenced in a study of blood T cell repertoires in COVID-19. Produced via immunoSEQ multiplex PCR; TCRdb's table is partial and in-frame only. Of tens of thousands of clones in the sample, around 87% were seen once. The sample comprised peripheral blood. These TCRs come from a man aged 45-60 years with active COVID-19.

The CDR3 region is CASSPQPPGQGNTGELFF. The CDR3, as DNA: TGTGCCAGCTCACCCCAACCGCCCGGACAGGGAAACACCGGGGAGCTGTTTTTT. V usage is TRBV18 and J usage is TRBJ2-2, with TRBD1 identical over 8 bases. The trim removed 3 bases at V and 2 bases at J, leaving 11 bases unmatched. CDR3 length: 18 amino acids. Germline CDR1 KGHSH, CDR2 LQKENI.

The CDR3 region is CASSITSGLSSYNEQFF. CDR3 DNA: TGCGCCAGCAGCATCACTAGCGGCCTAAGCTCCTACAATGAGCAGTTCTTC. This chain links TRBV5-1 with TRBJ2-1; 8 bases are a match to TRBD2. Per the germline V gene, CDR1 is SGHRS and CDR2 is YFSETQ. With 4 bases clipped from V and 0 bases from J, the junction kept 9 bases outside the gene matches. This CDR3 has 17 residues.

The chain recombines TRBV10-3 with TRBJ2-7, with D possibly TRBD2 on 6 matching bases. This CDR3 has 13 residues. Germline V gene lookup returns CDR1 ENHRY and CDR2 SYGVKD. Trimming pared 11 bases from V and 0 bases from J, leaving 14 bases between. CDR3 region: CASAEGSSYEQYF. DNA for the CDR3: TGTGCCTCCGCGGAGGGTAGCTCCTACGAGCAGTACTTC.

This rearrangement joins TRBV5-1 to TRBJ2-5; weak D call: TRBD1 (5 bases). CDR1 is SGHRS and CDR2 is YFSETQ in the germline V gene. This CDR3 has 14 residues. V was cut by 3 bases and J by 0 bases, with 9 bases left in between. Here the CDR3 DNA reads TGCGCCAGCAGCTACAGGACGGACCAAGAGACCCAGTACTTC. Translation: CASSYRTDQETQYF. The full variable domain, rest sourced from reference TRBV5-1 and TRBJ2-5, is KAGVTQTPRYLIKTRGQQVTLSCSPISGHRSVSWYQQTPGQGLQFLFEYFSETQRNKGNFPGRFSGRQFSNSRSEMNVSTLELGDSALYLCASSYRTDQETQYFGPGTRLLVL.

The V call is TRBV25-1, the J call TRBJ1-2, with D possibly TRBD1 on 6 matching bases. The CDR3 runs 13 residues. The V end lost 8 bases, the J end lost 4 bases, and 14 bases lay between the germline ends. Germline V lookup: CDR1 MGHDK, CDR2 SYGVNS. CDR3 sequence (DNA): TGTGCCAGCTCCTCGGCGGGGGCCTATGGCTACACCTTC. It is translated as CASSSAGAYGYTF.

The genes are TRBV5-1 and TRBJ1-1, with a possible D match to TRBD1 (6 bases). The CDR3 sequence is 14 residues long. Per germline, CDR1 SGHRS and CDR2 YFSETQ. V lost 0 bases and J 4 bases, leaving 10 bases between the germline ends. The CDR3 here is CASSLGQATTEAFF. The CDR3 nucleotides are TGCGCCAGCAGCTTGGGACAGGCGACCACTGAAGCTTTCTTT.

The V gene is TRBV28, the J gene TRBJ1-4; TRBD1 matches at 7 bases. This CDR3 has 14 residues. Trimming at V came to 4 bases and at J to 8 bases, leaving 7 bases not matched to a gene. Germline assignment: CDR1 MDHEN and CDR2 SYDVKM. The CDR3 loop reads CASSSGQPREKLFF. CDR3 DNA: TGTGCCAGCAGTTCGGGACAGCCTAGGGAAAAACTGTTTTTT.

This chain connects TRBV27 to TRBJ1-2; TRBD1 agrees at 8 bases. V dropped 5 bases and J dropped 8; count of bases not matched to a gene: 19. The germline V gene has CDR1 MNHEY and CDR2 SMNVEV (reference sequence). The CDR3 sequence is 17 residues long. The CDR3 spells CASSTIQDRGGGSGYTF. Written as DNA, the CDR3 is TGTGCCAGCAGTACCATTCAAGACAGGGGTGGTGGCAGCGGCTACACCTTC.

J is TRBJ1-1 and V is TRBV7-9; D remains ambiguous. This CDR3 spans 14 amino acids. V was trimmed by 1 base and J by 2 bases, leaving 8 bases between them. Germline CDR1 and CDR2: SEHNR and FQNEAQ (reference sequence). The CDR3 loop reads CASSLVTGNTEAFF. DNA for the CDR3: TGTGCCAGCAGCTTAGTGACGGGAAACACTGAAGCTTTCTTT. The full variable domain, completed using reference TRBV7-9 and TRBJ1-1, is DTGVSQNPRHKITKRGQNVTFRCDPISEHNRLYWYRQTLGQGPEFLTYFQNEAQLEKSRLLSDRFSAERPKGSFSTLEIQRTEQGDSAMYLCASSLVTGNTEAFFGQGTRLTVV.

This clone was observed a handful of times. J is TRBJ2-2 and V is TRBV28; D not resolved. Germline V gives CDR1 MDHEN, CDR2 SYDVKM. Trimming left V 6 bases short and J 3 bases short, with 8 bases between. The CDR3 consists of 13 residues. The CDR3 DNA sequence: TGTGCCAGCAGCCCACCGGACACCGGGGAGCTGTTTTTT. Protein product: CASSPPDTGELFF.

This sequence joins TRBV29-1 and TRBJ1-2; a possible D gene is TRBD1 (5 bases). This CDR3 has 16 residues. V was trimmed by 3 bases and J by 5 bases, leaving 22 bases between them. In germline, CDR1 is SQVTM, CDR2 ANQGSEA. Here the CDR3 reads CSVDDFGGTAGYGYTF. DNA of the CDR3: TGCAGCGTTGATGATTTTGGGGGAACAGCGGGGTATGGCTACACCTTC.

DNA for the CDR3: TGTGCCAGCAGCTTAGCTGGGAGGAGGAACACTGAAGCTTTCTTT. Its translation: CASSLAGRRNTEAFF. The rearrangement links TRBV7-2 to TRBJ1-1; D is undetermined. The V end lost 0 bases, the J end lost 1 base, and 9 bases lay between the germline ends. Germline V gene lookup returns CDR1 SGHTA and CDR2 FQGNSA. The CDR3 loop spans 15 amino acids. The whole variable domain, remainder taken from reference TRBV7-2 and TRBJ1-1, is GAGVSQSPSNKVTEKGKDVELRCDPISGHTALYWYRQSLGQGLEFLIYFQGNSAPDKSGLPSDRFSAERTGGSVSTLTIQRTQQEDSAVYLCASSLAGRRNTEAFFGQGTRLTVV.

The chain joins TRBV30 to TRBJ2-7; the match to TRBD2 covers 9 bases. Germline lookup yields CDR1 GTSNPN and CDR2 SVGIG (reference sequence). The CDR3 loop spans 14 amino acids. The junction had 3 bases not matched to a gene; V was cut back by 1 base and J by 2 bases. The CDR3 region has the DNA TGTGCCTGGAGTGAGCGGGAGGCGGCCTACGAGCAGTACTTC. It yields the protein CAWSEREAAYEQYF.

The chain is built from TRBV15 and TRBJ1-1, with 10 bases fitting TRBD1. CDR3 size: 18 residues. V shed 1 base and J 4 bases; nucleotides not matched to a gene: 12. Per germline, CDR1 LNHNV and CDR2 YYDKDF (reference sequence). The CDR3 region has the DNA TGTGCCACCAGCAGAGGGGAAGGGACAGGGGTCAGGAGCACTGAAGCTTTCTTT. Protein sequence: CATSRGEGTGVRSTEAFF.

V is TRBV5-1 and J is TRBJ2-7, with TRBD1 identical over 10 bases. V dropped 7 bases and J dropped 3; count of bases not matched to a gene: 10. The V gene's germline CDR1 is SGHRS and CDR2 YFSETQ. CDR3 size: 15 residues. The chain's CDR3 is CASSHGDRGLYEQYF. CDR3 coding DNA: TGCGCCAGCTCTCATGGGGACAGGGGCCTCTACGAGCAGTACTTC.